The clone carrying this T cell receptor (beta chain) was seen a few times. The antigen is undetermined. The CDR3 extends over 16 amino acids. Germline CDR1 MNHEY, CDR2 SVGAGI. Trimming took off 0 bases at V and 10 bases at J, with 19 bases between the two ends. In building TCR beta libraries, iRepertoire HTBI primers were used together with Arm-PCR of CDR3 regions. TCRdb fed the multiplex PCR reads into MiXCR, producing one record per CDR3 protein. The sample holds about 460,000 distinct CDR3 sequences, approximately 22% seen once. Time point described: persistent/refractory GD, antithyroid drugs over 5 years with positive TRAb. RNA from PBMCs was the source of the TCR library. The source of the sample is a study of regulatory T cells in long-lasting Graves disease. Background on the study: The criterion for persistent Graves' disease was over 5 years of antithyroid drugs with positive TSH receptor antibodies. Study outcomes and limitations: The persistent group shared some 2,700 public clonotypes, more than the roughly 970 shared by new patients. Persistent disease preferred TRBV28, TRBJ1-2 and TRBJ2-5.

Sequencing was performed on peripheral blood mononuclear cells (PBMCs), taken when the disease was refractory, from a patient treated with antithyroid drugs. The clonotype was recovered from a female donor with Graves disease. This rearrangement joins TRBV6-5 to TRBJ2-1, with a weak D call TRBD1 (5 bases). CDR3 nucleotides: TGTGCCAGCAGTTACTCGATCATGGCAGGGTCGCAGGAGCAGTTCTTC. Encoded protein: CASSYSIMAGSQEQFF.